Listed here is a single T cell receptor beta chain. No antigen is known for it. Measured with immunoSEQ multiplex PCR; TCRdb has only the in-frame clones, and not every one. The sample carries about 86,000 clones, approximately 90% recorded once. This record comes from a study of T cell responses to AZD1222 COVID-19 vaccine. The CDR3 length is 16 residues. Per the germline V gene, CDR1 is LGHDT and CDR2 is YNNKEL (reference sequence). Trimming pared 3 bases from V and 0 bases from J, leaving 12 bases between. Findings of the study overall: Repertoires were collected only later (after the peak T cell response had occurred). Seropositive at baseline were only five or six AZD1222 recipients.

Sequenced material: peripheral blood, taken 28 days after the second AZD1222 dose. The V call is TRBV3-1 (or the pseudogene TRBV3-2), the J call TRBJ2-1; the D gene is possibly TRBD2 (5 bases). This TCR was sampled from an adult who received the AZD1222 COVID-19 vaccine. The CDR3 DNA reads TGTGCCAGCAGCCATTATGGGAGACGCTCCTACAATGAGCAGTTCTTC. Residues: CASSHYGRRSYNEQFF.